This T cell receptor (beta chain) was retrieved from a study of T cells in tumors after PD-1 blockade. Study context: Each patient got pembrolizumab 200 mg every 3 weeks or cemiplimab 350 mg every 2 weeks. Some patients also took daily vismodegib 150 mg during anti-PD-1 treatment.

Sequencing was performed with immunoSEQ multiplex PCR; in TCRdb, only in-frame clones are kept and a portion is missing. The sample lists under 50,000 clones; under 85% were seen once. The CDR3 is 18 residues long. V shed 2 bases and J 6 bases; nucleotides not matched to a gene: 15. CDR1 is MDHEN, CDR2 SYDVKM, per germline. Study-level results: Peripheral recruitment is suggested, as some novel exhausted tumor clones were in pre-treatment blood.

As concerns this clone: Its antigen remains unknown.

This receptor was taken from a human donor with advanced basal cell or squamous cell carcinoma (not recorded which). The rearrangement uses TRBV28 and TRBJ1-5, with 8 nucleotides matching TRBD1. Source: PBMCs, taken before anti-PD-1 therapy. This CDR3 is CASSLLTGGGVVSQPQHF. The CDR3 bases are TGTGCCAGCAGTTTACTTACAGGGGGTGGGGTGGTTTCTCAGCCCCAGCATTTT.